This TCR beta chain was profiled in a study of blood T cell repertoires in COVID-19. Study-level background: The cDNA or gDNA used as material had been derived from T cells, B-cell-depleted T cells, or PBMCs.

Assay: immunoSEQ multiplex PCR; the TCRdb copy retains only in-frame clones and omits some. The sample yields some 530,000 clones, approximately 85% seen once. The CDR3 runs to 17 residues. Germline CDR1 and CDR2: SGHNT and YYREEE (reference sequence). V was pared by 7 bases and J by 3 bases, with 23 bases between. Sequencing was carried out using peripheral blood. The receptor comes from a human donor in a cohort sampled during active COVID-19. This sequence joins TRBV5-4 and TRBJ2-4; possibly TRBD1 for D (5 bases). CDR3 protein: CASFSRVSGVDKNIQYF. The DNA of the CDR3 is TGTGCCAGCTTCTCCAGGGTATCTGGGGTCGACAAAAACATTCAGTACTTC.